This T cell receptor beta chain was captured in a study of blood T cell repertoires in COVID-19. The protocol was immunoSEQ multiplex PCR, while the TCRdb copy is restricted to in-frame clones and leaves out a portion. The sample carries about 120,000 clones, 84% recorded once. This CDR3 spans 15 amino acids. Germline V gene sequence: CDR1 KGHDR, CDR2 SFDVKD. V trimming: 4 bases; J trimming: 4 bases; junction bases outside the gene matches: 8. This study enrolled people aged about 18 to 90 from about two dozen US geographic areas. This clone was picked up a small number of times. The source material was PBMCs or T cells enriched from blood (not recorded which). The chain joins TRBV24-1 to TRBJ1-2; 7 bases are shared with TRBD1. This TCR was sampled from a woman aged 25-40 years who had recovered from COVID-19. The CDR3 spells CATSDPSRGIYGYTF. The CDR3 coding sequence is TGTGCCACCAGTGACCCAAGCAGGGGGATCTATGGCTACACCTTC.